The next 8 T cell receptor beta chains were all read from a single sample in a study of blood T cell repertoires in COVID-19. Some clones are missing from TCRdb's copy, which holds only in-frame ones; the method was immunoSEQ multiplex PCR. The sample includes some 190,000 clones, about 85% of them seen just once. The sequencing sample was made of peripheral blood. The receptors originated from a woman aged 80 or older with acute or convalescent COVID-19.

This clone was observed once. This chain uses TRBV19 with TRBJ2-1; D gene uncertain. V lost 4 bases and J 7 bases, leaving 11 bases between the germline ends. The CDR3 spans 13 residues. The V gene's germline CDR1 is LNHDA and CDR2 SQIVND (reference sequence). The CDR3 DNA follows: TGTGCCAGTAGTAGGGCACCCGGTAATGAGCAGTTCTTC. As protein: CASSRAPGNEQFF.

V and J are TRBV9 and TRBJ2-1; D gene uncertain. Germline loops: CDR1 SGDLS, CDR2 YYNGEE. Trimming removed 0 bases from V and 8 bases from J, with 15 bases in between. This CDR3 contains 15 residues. The CDR3 DNA sequence: TGTGCCAGCAGCGTAGCCCCCTCCTATTTTGATGAGCAGTTCTTC. It yields the protein CASSVAPSYFDEQFF.

The chain uses TRBV9 and TRBJ1-2; no definite D call. V was cut by 0 bases and J by 5 bases, with 14 bases left in between. Germline values: CDR1 SGDLS, CDR2 YYNGEE. The CDR3 has 15 residues. The CDR3 DNA reads TGTGCCAGCAGCGTAGCTCCAACAGCTCGATATGGCTACACCTTC. Its translation is CASSVAPTARYGYTF.

This chain joins TRBV6-5 and TRBJ1-3; the match to TRBD1 covers 7 bases. CDR1 is MNHEY and CDR2 is SVGAGI in the germline V gene. This CDR3 is 15 amino acids long. V shed 6 bases and J 6 bases; nucleotides not matched to a gene: 11. The CDR3 sequence: CASSVPGQVINTIYF. The DNA for the CDR3 is TGTGCCAGCAGCGTACCCGGACAGGTTATAAACACCATATATTTT.

The V and J genes are TRBV11-2 and TRBJ2-7; D perhaps matches TRBD2 (5 bases). V lost 4 bases to trimming and J lost 2 bases, with 12 bases between them. The CDR3 loop spans 14 amino acids. From germline, CDR1 is SGHAT and CDR2 FQNNGV. The CDR3 region has the DNA TGTGCCAGCAGCTCCCGGGAAGCGACCTACGAGCAGTACTTC. Residues: CASSSREATYEQYF.

The J gene is TRBJ1-2, the V gene TRBV5-4, with no clear D. V lost 0 bases and J lost 3, with 12 bases in between. The CDR3 loop spans 15 amino acids. CDR1 and CDR2 (germline): SGHNT, YYREEE (reference sequence). The CDR3 DNA reads TGTGCCAGCAGCTTGGCGGGAAGGGTTCACTATGGCTACACCTTC. Residues: CASSLAGRVHYGYTF.

The rearrangement links TRBV29-1 to TRBJ2-3; D not certain. Germline lookup yields CDR1 SQVTM and CDR2 ANQGSEA. This CDR3 is 18 amino acids long. V dropped 0 bases and J dropped 3 bases, with 22 bases sitting between them. The CDR3: CSVEDLRLTHLLTDTQYF. The CDR3, as DNA: TGCAGCGTTGAAGATCTTCGTCTAACCCACTTACTGACAGATACGCAGTATTTT.

The J gene is TRBJ1-5, the V gene TRBV27; 9 bases are a match to TRBD1. The trim removed 5 bases at V and 2 bases at J, leaving 10 bases unmatched. The CDR3 has 17 amino acids. Germline V gene sequence: CDR1 MNHEY, CDR2 SMNVEV (reference sequence). CDR3 DNA sequence: TGTGCCAGCAGTCCTCACCGGGACAGGGAGGGCAATCAGCCCCAGCATTTT. Amino acids: CASSPHRDREGNQPQHF.